The 18 T cell receptor beta chains listed next were all sequenced from one sample in a study of identical twins. Each CDR3 protein gets one entry after TCRdb re-called the 5' RACE reads with MiXCR. The sample records around 340,000 distinct CDR3 sequences, roughly an eighth being singletons. These records were also assigned to another study, of yellow fever vaccine responses in identical twins.

The sample was CD8+ T cells sorted from blood. All receptors come from a woman aged 18-29 years in good health.

This clonotype was picked up a small number of times. The genes are TRBV21-1 and TRBJ2-1; TRBD1, the table's D call, lacks a check against the DNA. TRBV21-1 is termed a pseudogene. The CDR3 contains 15 residues. This CDR3 is CASSKTEGQPEEQFF. The CDR3 region has the DNA TGTGCCAGCAGCAAAACAGAGGGACAGCCTGAAGAGCAGTTCTTC.

V gene TRBV10-3 combines with J gene TRBJ2-1; TRBD1 is a possible D gene (6 bases). This CDR3 is 14 amino acids long. Germline V gene sequence: CDR1 ENHRY, CDR2 SYGVKD. V was trimmed by 6 bases and J by 3 bases, leaving 12 bases between them. The CDR3 sequence: CAISLRDNYNEQFF. Written as DNA, the CDR3 is TGTGCCATCAGCCTCCGGGACAACTACAATGAGCAGTTCTTC.

This clonotype has just a few counts. This chain connects TRBV24-1 to TRBJ2-1; the match to TRBD2 covers 7 bases. The CDR3 contains 16 residues. CDR1 and CDR2 from the germline V gene are KGHDR and SFDVKD. The J segment lost 4 bases and the V segment lost 1 base, leaving 6 bases of the junction unmatched. This CDR3 is CATSDFPTSAYNEQFF. CDR3 bases: TGTGCCACCAGTGATTTCCCAACTAGCGCGTACAATGAGCAGTTCTTC.

The chain uses TRBV4-1 and TRBJ1-4; maybe TRBD1 (6 bases). CDR3 size: 14 residues. The V gene lost 5 bases and the J gene lost 8 bases, with 15 bases spanning the gap. Looked up from germline, CDR1 is MGHRA and CDR2 is YSYEKL. CDR3: CASSSNRAGEKLFF. In DNA form, the CDR3 reads TGCGCCAGCAGCAGTAACAGGGCGGGAGAAAAACTGTTTTTT.

The gene calls are TRBV5-5 and TRBJ2-1; 11 bases agree with TRBD1. The CDR3 length is 17 residues. V was clipped by 2 bases and J by 5 bases; unmatched bases: 9. Germline V lookup: CDR1 SGHKS, CDR2 YYEKEE (reference sequence). The CDR3 loop is CASSFRDRGTSHNEQFF. CDR3 DNA: TGTGCCAGCAGCTTCCGGGACAGGGGGACGTCCCACAATGAGCAGTTCTTC.

J is TRBJ2-5 and V is TRBV20-1; unclear D gene. Per germline, CDR1 DFQATT and CDR2 SNEGSKA (reference sequence). The length of the CDR3 is 14 residues. Trimming left V 6 bases short and J 2 bases short, with 16 bases between. CDR3 sequence: CSAPLWSHQETQYF. Here the CDR3 DNA reads TGCAGTGCCCCCCTTTGGTCCCATCAAGAGACCCAGTACTTC.

This clonotype was seen ten or more times. This chain connects TRBV28 to TRBJ2-4; TRBD2 aligns across 12 bases. Germline-derived CDR1 and CDR2 are MDHEN and SYDVKM. The CDR3 has 17 amino acids. The junction had 7 bases not matched to a gene; V was cut back by 5 bases and J by 2 bases. CDR3 nucleotides: TGTGCCAGCAGTACCCGACTAGCGGGAGCTCCCAAAAACATTCAGTACTTC. It specifies CASSTRLAGAPKNIQYF.

This chain connects TRBV20-1 to TRBJ2-7, with 8 positions matching TRBD2. The CDR3 totals 13 residues. Unmatched junction bases numbered 1, after V lost 3 bases and J lost 0 bases. The germline V gene encodes CDR1 DFQATT and CDR2 SNEGSKA (reference sequence). CDR3 sequence: CSASGGGSYEQYV. CDR3 DNA: TGCAGTGCTAGCGGGGGGGGCTCCTACGAGCAGTACGTC.

This clonotype was counted a few times. The chain uses TRBV7-7 and TRBJ1-4; D is uncertain. The CDR3 contains 15 residues. V was shortened by 5 bases and J by 3 bases, with 13 bases between the two germline ends. In germline, CDR1 is SSHAT, CDR2 FNYEAQ (reference sequence). CDR3: CASSASVSPNEKLFF. Written as DNA, the CDR3 is TGTGCCAGCAGCGCAAGTGTTAGTCCTAATGAAAAACTGTTTTTT. The variable domain in full, completed from reference TRBV7-7 and TRBJ1-4, reads GAGVSQSPRYKVTKRGQDVTLRCDPISSHATLYWYQQALGQGPEFLTYFNYEAQPDKSGLPSDRFSAERPEGSISTLTIQRTEQRDSAMYRCASSASVSPNEKLFFGSGTQLSVL.

This clonotype appeared a few times. The chain joins TRBV9 to TRBJ2-3, with 8 bases that match TRBD2. Losses at the gene ends were 4 bases for V and 2 bases for J; bases not matched to a gene: 9. Germline V CDR1 and CDR2: SGDLS, YYNGEE. The CDR3 is made up of 16 amino acids. The CDR3 DNA follows: TGTGCCAGCAGCCCTCTTATAGCGGGGTCCACAGATACGCAGTATTTT. It specifies CASSPLIAGSTDTQYF.

The V call is TRBV4-1, the J call TRBJ2-7, with D perhaps TRBD1 (5 bases). CDR1 and CDR2 from the germline V gene are MGHRA and YSYEKL. The ends were cut back, 0 bases at V and 1 base at J, with 7 bases in the middle. This CDR3 contains 14 residues. The CDR3 sequence is CASSQDRASYEQYV. CDR3 coding DNA: TGCGCCAGCAGCCAAGACAGGGCATCCTACGAGCAGTACGTC.

The chain uses TRBV2 and TRBJ2-7; no reliable D call. The CDR3 runs to 15 residues. V lost 2 bases to trimming and J lost 1 base, with 12 bases between them. The germline gives CDR1 SNHLY, CDR2 FYNNEI. This CDR3 is CASSEFIGLSYEQYV. The CDR3 DNA reads TGTGCCAGCAGTGAATTTATAGGGCTATCCTACGAGCAGTACGTC.

This clonotype was seen repeatedly, ten times or more. The chain links TRBV27 to TRBJ2-5; tentative D call: TRBD1 (5 bases). Per germline, CDR1 MNHEY and CDR2 SMNVEV (reference sequence). CDR3 length equals 11 residues. The V gene lost 5 bases and the J gene lost 4 bases, with 5 bases spanning the gap. CDR3 DNA sequence: TGTGCCAGCAGTACAGGAGAGACCCAGTACTTC. Protein: CASSTGETQYF.

The chain carries TRBV4-1 and TRBJ2-2, with 8 positions matching TRBD2. Per the germline V gene, CDR1 is MGHRA and CDR2 is YSYEKL. The V and J ends lost 6 bases and 3 bases, in that order; junction bases with no gene match: 3. The CDR3 runs 14 residues. The CDR3 region is CASRAGVDTGELFF. The CDR3 nucleotides read TGCGCCAGCAGAGCGGGAGTGGACACCGGGGAGCTGTTTTTT.

J is TRBJ2-2 and V is TRBV24-1, with 11 nucleotides matching TRBD2. CDR3 size: 16 residues. J gave up 1 base and V 4 bases, and 1 base lay outside the gene matches. The germline gives CDR1 KGHDR, CDR2 SFDVKD. In DNA, the CDR3 is TGTGCCACCAGTGACCTAGCGGGAGGGAACACCGGGGAGCTGTTTTTT. Encoded protein: CATSDLAGGNTGELFF.

This clonotype has more than one count but fewer than ten. The chain is built from TRBV20-1 and TRBJ2-7, with TRBD2 matching over 11 bases. The CDR3 is 17 residues long. Germline CDR1 is DFQATT and CDR2 is SNEGSKA (reference sequence). V lost 6 bases, J lost 2 bases, and 15 bases stayed unmatched. The CDR3 sequence: CSANSYESSGRAYEQYF. CDR3 DNA: TGCAGTGCCAACTCCTACGAAAGTAGCGGGAGGGCCTACGAGCAGTACTTC.

J is TRBJ2-7 and V is TRBV27; perhaps TRBD1 as D (5 bases). CDR3 length equals 17 residues. V lost 0 bases to trimming and J lost 3 bases, with 18 bases between them. Germline values: CDR1 MNHEY, CDR2 SMNVEV (reference sequence). The CDR3 protein is CASSLSWTSENYYEQYF. CDR3 in DNA: TGTGCCAGCAGTTTATCTTGGACATCAGAGAACTACTACGAGCAGTACTTC.

This clonotype came up many times. J is TRBJ2-5 and V is TRBV29-1, with D perhaps given as TRBD1 or TRBD2 (5 bases each). CDR1 SQVTM and CDR2 ANQGSEA come from the germline V gene. The CDR3 extends over 12 amino acids. With 7 bases removed from V and 3 bases from J, the gap between germline ends came to 12 bases. CDR3 coding DNA: TGCAGCGACCCGGGACGAGAAGAGACCCAGTACTTC. As protein: CSDPGREETQYF.